These 15 T cell receptor beta chains were all obtained from the same sample, sequenced in a study of Ad26.COV2.S vaccination and SARS-CoV-2 variants. Treatment specified: some 19 received Ad26.COV2.S at low or high dose, single or two shots; five or six received placebo; per-sample allocation not given. After the first vaccine or placebo injection, samples were drawn on day 63. TCRdb keeps only in-frame clones here, not all; method: immunoSEQ multiplex PCR. Altogether about 350,000 clones are present, 65% to 90% being singletons, with the ten largest covering over 8.5%. The sequencing used peripheral blood, collected in a trial of Ad26.COV2.S vaccine versus placebo. These receptor sequences come from a person aged 18 to 65 who received the Ad26.COV2.S COVID-19 vaccine or a placebo.

This chain uses TRBV6-4 with TRBJ2-3; a possible D gene is TRBD2 (6 bases). The germline CDR1 and CDR2 sequences are MRHNA and SNTAGT. The ends were cut back, 4 bases at V and 0 bases at J, with 8 bases in the middle. This CDR3 region has 14 residues. CDR3 amino acids: CASSVLASTDTQYF. The CDR3 coding sequence is TGTGCCAGCAGTGTACTAGCAAGCACAGATACGCAGTATTTT.

The chain couples TRBV27 to TRBJ1-5; unclear D gene. The V and J ends lost 6 bases and 4 bases respectively, with 16 bases between them. The CDR3 extends over 15 amino acids. Germline CDR1 and CDR2: MNHEY and SMNVEV (reference sequence). CDR3 residues: CASSPTPHNNQPQHF. In DNA form, the CDR3 reads TGTGCCAGCAGCCCAACTCCGCATAATAATCAGCCCCAGCATTTT.

V and J are TRBV5-4 and TRBJ1-2, with 12 bases aligning to TRBD1. The CDR3 has 17 amino acids. Germline CDR1 reads SGHNT; CDR2 reads YYREEE (reference sequence). V dropped 4 bases and J dropped 8; count of bases not matched to a gene: 15. The CDR3 spells CASSGHLPGQGAGGYTF. The CDR3 nucleotides are TGTGCCAGCAGCGGGCATCTCCCGGGACAGGGGGCAGGGGGCTACACCTTC.

The V gene is TRBV5-1, the J gene TRBJ1-3; 7 positions match TRBD1. V dropped 4 bases and J dropped 2; count of bases not matched to a gene: 9. This CDR3 region has 16 residues. The germline V gene encodes CDR1 SGHRS and CDR2 YFSETQ. This CDR3 is CASSDLTTGAGNTIYF. In DNA, the CDR3 is TGCGCCAGCAGCGATCTCACCACAGGGGCTGGAAACACCATATATTTT.

In this sample, this clone turned up many times. The chain carries TRBV5-4 and TRBJ2-7; D not resolved. Germline CDR1 is SGHNT and CDR2 is YYREEE (reference sequence). CDR3 length: 18 residues. Trimming stripped 3 bases from V and 0 bases from J, with 22 bases between. The CDR3 DNA reads as TGTGCCAGCAGCTCGAAACTGAGGACCCAGACCTTCTCCTACGAGCAGTACTTC. Translating gives CASSSKLRTQTFSYEQYF. The full variable domain, its missing parts supplied by reference TRBV5-4 and TRBJ2-7, is ETGVTQSPTHLIKTRGQQVTLRCSSQSGHNTVSWYQQALGQGPQFIFQYYREEENGRGNFPPRFSGLQFPNYSSELNVNALELDDSALYLCASSSKLRTQTFSYEQYFGPGTRLTVT.

This chain joins TRBV3-1 (or the pseudogene TRBV3-2) and TRBJ2-5, with a possible D match to TRBD2 (6 bases). Germline CDR1 and CDR2: LGHDT and YNNKEL (reference sequence). The V end lost 1 base, the J end lost 5 bases, and 14 bases lay between the germline ends. The CDR3 extends over 15 amino acids. In DNA form, the CDR3 reads TGTGCCAGCAGCCAAGGAAATGGAGGGACGGAGACCCAGTACTTC. It codes for CASSQGNGGTETQYF.

The genes are TRBV19 and TRBJ2-5; 8 positions match TRBD1. The V gene end was trimmed by 4 bases and the J gene end by 5 bases; junction bases not matched to a gene: 6. Germline lookup yields CDR1 LNHDA and CDR2 SQIVND (reference sequence). The length of the CDR3 is 14 residues. CDR3 residues: CASSRTGWEETQYF. Here the CDR3 DNA reads TGTGCCAGTAGTAGGACAGGGTGGGAGGAGACCCAGTACTTC. Together with reference TRBV19 and TRBJ2-5, the CDR3 gives the full variable domain: DGGITQSPKYLFRKEGQNVTLSCEQNLNHDAMYWYRQDPGQGLRLIYYSQIVNDFQKGDIAEGYSVSREKKESFPLTVTSAQKNPTAFYLCASSRTGWEETQYFGPGTRLLVL.

The chain joins TRBV29-1 to TRBJ2-3, with D hard to call. V lost 4 bases, J lost 0 bases, and 11 bases lay in between. Germline V gene sequence: CDR1 SQVTM, CDR2 ANQGSEA. The CDR3 extends over 14 amino acids. In DNA, the CDR3 is TGCAGCGTTGGGGCAGATGTTAGCACAGATACGCAGTATTTT. Translated: CSVGADVSTDTQYF.

This clone was counted between two and nine times. The V call is TRBV18, the J call TRBJ1-5, with TRBD1 matching over 10 bases. The CDR3 has 15 amino acids. From germline, CDR1 is KGHSH and CDR2 LQKENI. V was pared by 3 bases and J by 4 bases, with 3 bases of the junction left unmatched. The CDR3 coding sequence is TGTGCCAGCTCACCTGCGGGACAGGGGAATCAGCCCCAGCATTTT. Its protein is CASSPAGQGNQPQHF.

The chain combines TRBV29-1 with TRBJ2-3; 9 nucleotides line up with TRBD2. Per the germline V gene, CDR1 is SQVTM and CDR2 is ANQGSEA. This CDR3 has 15 amino acids. V trimming: 3 bases; J trimming: 1 base; junction bases outside the gene matches: 5. This CDR3 reads CSVDPGGGGTDTQYF. DNA of the CDR3: TGCAGCGTTGACCCCGGCGGGGGGGGCACAGATACGCAGTATTTT.

V and J are TRBV19 and TRBJ2-1; tentative D call: TRBD2 (7 bases). V was clipped by 5 bases and J by 6 bases, with 8 bases between them. The V gene's germline CDR1 is LNHDA and CDR2 SQIVND (reference sequence). The CDR3 covers 12 residues. CDR3 DNA: TGTGCCAGTAGTCGGGGGGCCAATGAGCAGTTCTTC. Translation gives CASSRGANEQFF.

The chain has TRBV21-1 and TRBJ1-3; TRBD1 reflects the table's D call only, with no check against the DNA. TRBV21-1 is a documented pseudogene. The length of the CDR3 is 15 residues. This CDR3 is CASSKETSHGNTIYF. In DNA form, the CDR3 reads TGTGCCAGCAGCAAAGAAACATCCCACGGAAACACCATATATTTT.

The chain joins TRBV18 to TRBJ2-1; weak D call: TRBD2 (6 bases). V lost 2 bases, J lost 10 bases, and 12 bases lay in between. Germline CDR1 is KGHSH and CDR2 is LQKENI. The CDR3 runs to 13 residues. The CDR3 sequence: CASSPSGGAEQFF. The DNA of the CDR3 is TGTGCCAGCTCACCATCCGGCGGGGCCGAGCAGTTCTTC.

The gene calls are TRBV19 and TRBJ1-1; the D gene is possibly TRBD1 (6 bases). With 0 bases removed from V and 6 bases from J, the gap between germline ends came to 11 bases. In germline, CDR1 is LNHDA, CDR2 SQIVND (reference sequence). The CDR3 has 14 residues. The CDR3 loop reads CASSIDQGPAEAFF. CDR3 coding DNA: TGTGCCAGTAGTATAGATCAGGGGCCGGCTGAAGCTTTCTTT.

V gene TRBV28 combines with J gene TRBJ2-1, with 8 bases identical to TRBD2. This CDR3 is 12 amino acids long. With V trimmed by 4 bases and J by 9 bases, 2 bases remained unmatched. Germline V gene lookup returns CDR1 MDHEN and CDR2 SYDVKM. CDR3 DNA: TGTGCCAGCAGTTCGGGGGGGGCTGAGCAGTTCTTC. It codes for CASSSGGAEQFF.